Following are 3 T cell receptor beta chains from one sample sequenced in a study of immune evolution from preneoplasia to lung adenocarcinoma. The data were produced by immunoSEQ multiplex PCR, yet TCRdb's version contains in-frame clones alone and is incomplete. The sample contains around 10,000 clones, over 60% of which appear only once. Sequenced: FFPE minimally invasive lung adenocarcinoma tissue. These receptors all come from a person aged 70 to 85 with lung adenocarcinoma. Some clones in this sample may be carry-over from other donors' samples.

This chain links TRBV7-9 with TRBJ1-2; 7 bases are shared with TRBD1. Germline V CDR1 and CDR2: SEHNR, FQNEAQ (reference sequence). Unmatched junction bases numbered 2, after V lost 3 bases and J lost 4 bases. There are 13 residues in the CDR3. The CDR3 spells CASSFSGGYGYTF. The CDR3 DNA reads as TGTGCCAGCAGCTTCTCAGGGGGCTATGGCTACACCTTC.

This chain connects TRBV6-1 to TRBJ2-7; the match to TRBD2 covers 13 bases. Germline V gene sequence: CDR1 MNHNS, CDR2 SASEGT. The CDR3 contains 15 residues. The V gene end was trimmed by 8 bases and the J gene end by 8 bases; junction bases not matched to a gene: 12. CDR3: CASGQDWTSGGKQYF. The CDR3 DNA reads TGTGCCAGCGGCCAAGACTGGACTAGCGGGGGAAAGCAGTACTTC.

V gene TRBV11-3 combines with J gene TRBJ1-1; D remains unclear. The V end was cut by 2 bases, the J end by 1 base, with 14 bases between. Germline V CDR1 and CDR2: SGHNT, YENEEA. The CDR3 spans 16 residues. The CDR3 loop reads CASSLTPLDWNTEAFF. In DNA, the CDR3 is TGTGCCAGCAGCTTAACCCCCTTAGACTGGAACACTGAAGCTTTCTTT.